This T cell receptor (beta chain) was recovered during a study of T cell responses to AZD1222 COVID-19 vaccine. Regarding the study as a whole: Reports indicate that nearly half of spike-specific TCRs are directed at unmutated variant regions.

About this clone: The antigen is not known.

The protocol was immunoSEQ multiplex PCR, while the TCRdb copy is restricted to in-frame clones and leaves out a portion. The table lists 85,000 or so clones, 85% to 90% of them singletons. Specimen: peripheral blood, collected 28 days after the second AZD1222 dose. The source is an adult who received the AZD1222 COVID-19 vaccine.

The CDR3 spells CASSAGGGGPQHF. The CDR3 region has the DNA TGCGCCAGCAGTGCGGGCGGCGGGGGGCCCCAGCATTTT. V usage is TRBV10-1 and J usage is TRBJ1-5, with D tentatively TRBD1 (5 bases). Germline-derived CDR1 and CDR2 are WNHNN and SYGVQD (reference sequence). CDR3 length: 13 residues. Trimming took 4 bases from V and 9 from J, leaving 13 bases between them.